The clone carrying this TCR beta chain was counted only a few times. The antigen is not known. This specimen belongs to a study of identical twins. Regarding the study as a whole: Researchers caution that invariant MAIT and iNKT cells could partly confound zero-insertion analyses.

Per the germline V gene, CDR1 is SEHNR and CDR2 is FQNEAQ (reference sequence). CDR3 size: 15 residues. The V gene end was trimmed by 1 base and the J gene end by 6 bases; junction bases not matched to a gene: 5. Each CDR3 protein is one row after TCRdb ran MiXCR on the 5' RACE reads. Of some 300,000 distinct CDR3 sequences in the sample, 12% are singletons; the top ten hold about 7%. These data also featured in a second study, about yellow fever vaccine responses in identical twins. In that study: Reported findings indicate that twins' vaccine T cell responses seemed partially convergent, partially personalized.

This TCR came from a woman under 30 in good health. The specimen was CD8+ T cells sorted from blood. The chain carries TRBV7-9 and TRBJ2-2; 7 bases align to TRBD1. The CDR3: CASSLEGQLPGELFF. CDR3 coding DNA: TGTGCCAGCAGCTTAGAGGGACAGTTGCCCGGGGAGCTGTTTTTT.